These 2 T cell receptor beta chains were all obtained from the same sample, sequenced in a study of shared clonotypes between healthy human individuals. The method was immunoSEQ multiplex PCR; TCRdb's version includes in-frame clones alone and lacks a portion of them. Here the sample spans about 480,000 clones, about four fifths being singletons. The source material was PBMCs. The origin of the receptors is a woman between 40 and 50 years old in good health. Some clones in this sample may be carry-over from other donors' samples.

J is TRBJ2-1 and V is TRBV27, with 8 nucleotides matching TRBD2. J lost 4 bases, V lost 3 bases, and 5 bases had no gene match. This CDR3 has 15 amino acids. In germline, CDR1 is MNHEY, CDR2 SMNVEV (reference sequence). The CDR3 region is CASSLRSGVYNEQFF. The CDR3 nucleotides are TGTGCCAGCAGTTTGCGTAGCGGGGTTTACAATGAGCAGTTCTTC.

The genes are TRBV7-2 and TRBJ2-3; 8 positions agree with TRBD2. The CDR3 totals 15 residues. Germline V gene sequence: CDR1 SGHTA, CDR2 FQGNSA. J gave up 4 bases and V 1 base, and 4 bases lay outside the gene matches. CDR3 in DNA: TGTGCCAGCAGCTTAGAAGGGACTAGACCAGATACGCAGTATTTT. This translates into CASSLEGTRPDTQYF.